This TCR beta chain is drawn from a study of blood T cell repertoires in COVID-19 (dated by TCRdb to about 2020). With regard to the full study: Samples covering the acute and convalescent phases of COVID-19 were provided by collaborators in the United States, Italy and Spain. Where available, HLA class I and class II types were obtained from metadata supplied by the sample provider rather than from assay-based typing. The prospective study material was composed of cDNA or gDNA derived from T cells, B-cell-depleted T cells, or PBMCs. A freely available public database, intended as a resource for researchers studying the immune response to SARS-CoV-2, is where the repertoires were released. Samples came from the ongoing ImmuneRACE study (first 160 participants) plus 1,254 subjects from 6 global collaborators. Nearly every sample came with metadata listing a de-identified subject ID, COVID-19 status, age in years and sex. Subjects who had been exposed to COVID-19, were actively infected with it, or had recovered from it provided the deeply sampled blood TCRbeta repertoires that made up the dataset. Beyond this particular receptor, the publication reports: The amount of clinical and demographic metadata varied by source and participant and was provided uncurated.

The CDR3, from cysteine to phenylalanine, totals 13 residues. The read is trimmed to its CDR3 DNA, 39 bases read in frame from base 1. V drops 0 bases and J drops 6 bases, leaving 7 bases in between. The germline V gene sets CDR1 to SGHDT and CDR2 to YYEEEE. With respect to this clone: It lacks a known antigen. No clone much larger than this one lies a single base away; base qualities are absent.

The collaborating institutions used their own protocols to collect whole blood in K2EDTA tubes. For TCRbeta analysis, collaborators shipped samples in one of three forms: frozen whole blood, isolated PBMCs, or DNA extracted from either of those sample types. TCRbeta CDR3 regions were amplified from genomic DNA by means of the immunoSEQ Assay, a bias-controlled multiplex PCR. Regarding the original processing steps: Nucleated cell counts per sample were estimated from amplification of reference gene primers within the assay. Sequence reads were collapsed and filtered to measure the absolute abundance of every unique TCRbeta CDR3 rearrangement. Productive Simpson clonality was computed per sample as the square root of Simpson's diversity index over productive rearrangements. TCRdb's version of the immuneACCESS table is confined to in-frame rearrangements and falls short of the full clone set. An unresolved V gene accounts for under half of the shortfall where checked; the remainder is of unknown origin. V and J calls and clone size are given by that table; D and trimming were obtained from the DNA. This sample comprises more than 200,000 clones, 65% to 90% of them detected only once. In total, the top ten clones hold about 2% of the sample.

The sequence derives from a man aged 25 to 40 with active or convalescent COVID-19. Recombination linked TRBV5-6 to TRBJ1-5, with an unclear D gene assignment. Input material: peripheral blood. The sequenced DNA: TGTGCCAGCAGCTTGGCCTCCCTTCAGCCCCAGCATTTT. It translates to CASSLASLQPQHF.